This TCR beta chain derives from a study of cytomegalovirus exposure and HLA in healthy donors. Study-level information: The study placed about four fifths of its approximately 400 genotyped donors in the Caucasian-associated ancestry cluster. The study, taken as a whole, reports: Cytomegalovirus-associated status was assigned to some 160 TCR beta chains. When a later analysis compared HLA-associated TCR beta chains with equally common others, the HLA-associated chains turned out to be more clonally expanded and to have lower generation probabilities.

The PCR contained 60 Vbeta and 13 Jbeta primers. Sequencing was performed with immunoSEQ multiplex PCR; in TCRdb, only in-frame clones are kept and a portion is missing. The sample totals roughly 73,000 clones; its top ten clones hold roughly an eighth. The ends were cut back, 3 bases at V and 4 bases at J, with 13 bases in the middle. Per germline, CDR1 SGDLS and CDR2 YYNGEE. The CDR3 is 14 residues long. About this clone itself: The antigen is not known.

Donors were nominally healthy when sampled, though unrecorded immune exposures were likely. The sequencing sample was made of PBMCs. The chain carries TRBV9 and TRBJ2-5, with D possibly matching TRBD2 (6 bases). This TCR came from a man between 45 and 60 years old in good health and CMV-seropositive. CDR3 sequence: CASSGSTRGETQYF. DNA of the CDR3: TGTGCCAGCAGCGGATCGACTAGGGGAGAGACCCAGTACTTC.